This T cell receptor beta chain was found in a study of graft-versus-host responses after intestinal transplantation. Across the whole study: Anti-thymocyte globulin induction, then tacrolimus and steroids for about three years, went to all recipients. General study points: Allografts of patients with graft-donor T cell macrochimerism showed high graft-versus-host to host-versus-graft clone ratios.

This CDR3 is 15 amino acids long. Trimming took off 5 bases at V and 2 bases at J, with 15 bases between the two ends. Per germline, CDR1 SGHAT and CDR2 FQNNGV. Points on this clone: The antigen is not known.

Data came from immunoSEQ multiplex PCR; TCRdb stores just in-frame clones and leaves some out. Among about 90,000 clones listed, approximately 92% were seen once. V and J are TRBV11-2 and TRBJ1-2; D not resolved. This TCR came from a human donor who was the organ donor for an intestinal transplant. Specimen: unstimulated CD8+ T cells sorted from spleen or lymph node cells, collected before transplant. CDR3 nucleotides: TGTGCCAGCAGCACGGGTCTTACGGCGAACTATGGCTACACCTTC. It translates to CASSTGLTANYGYTF. The full variable domain, completed using reference TRBV11-2 and TRBJ1-2, is EAGVAQSPRYKIIEKRQSVAFWCNPISGHATLYWYQQILGQGPKLLIQFQNNGVVDDSQLPKDRFSAERLKGVDSTLKIQPAKLEDSAVYLCASSTGLTANYGYTFGSGTRLTVV.